The present T cell receptor (beta chain) was sequenced within a study of control samples from healthy donors and cancer patients. The V and J ends lost 1 base and 4 bases, in that order; junction bases with no gene match: 7. CDR1 is LGHDT, CDR2 YNNKEL, per germline (reference sequence). The CDR3 length is 17 residues. This table comes from immunoSEQ multiplex PCR, and its TCRdb copy is limited to in-frame clones, with some not included. The sample contains tens of thousands of clones, less than 95% of which appear only once. What was sequenced was PBMCs. The receptor was derived from a man aged 30 to 45 with colorectal cancer. This chain uses TRBV3-1 (or the pseudogene TRBV3-2) with TRBJ2-2; TRBD2 agrees at 9 bases. In nucleotides, the CDR3 is TGTGCCAGCAGCCAAGGAGGGCTAGCGGGGACCACCGGGGAGCTGTTTTTT. Translating gives CASSQGGLAGTTGELFF.